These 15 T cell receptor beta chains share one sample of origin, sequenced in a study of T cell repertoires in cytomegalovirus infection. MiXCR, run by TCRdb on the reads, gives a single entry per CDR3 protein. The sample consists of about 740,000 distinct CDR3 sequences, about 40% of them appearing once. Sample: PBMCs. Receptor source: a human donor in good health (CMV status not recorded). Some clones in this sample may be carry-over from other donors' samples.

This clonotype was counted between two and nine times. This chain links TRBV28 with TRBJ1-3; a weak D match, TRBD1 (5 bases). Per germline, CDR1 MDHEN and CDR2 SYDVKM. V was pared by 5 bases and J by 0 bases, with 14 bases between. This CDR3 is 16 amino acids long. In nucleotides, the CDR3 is TGTGCCAGCAGTCCCCGGGGACCTTTCTCTGGAAACACCATATATTTT. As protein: CASSPRGPFSGNTIYF. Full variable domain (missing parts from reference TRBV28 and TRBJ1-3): DVKVTQSSRYLVKRTGEKVFLECVQDMDHENMFWYRQDPGLGLRLIYFSYDVKMKEKGDIPEGYSVSREKKERFSLILESASTNQTSMYLCASSPRGPFSGNTIYFGEGSWLTVV.

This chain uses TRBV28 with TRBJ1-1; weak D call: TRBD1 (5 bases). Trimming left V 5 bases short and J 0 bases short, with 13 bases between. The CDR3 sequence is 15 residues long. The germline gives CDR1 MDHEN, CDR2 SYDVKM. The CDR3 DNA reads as TGTGCCAGCAGTCCAACGACAGCGATGAACACTGAAGCTTTCTTT. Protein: CASSPTTAMNTEAFF.

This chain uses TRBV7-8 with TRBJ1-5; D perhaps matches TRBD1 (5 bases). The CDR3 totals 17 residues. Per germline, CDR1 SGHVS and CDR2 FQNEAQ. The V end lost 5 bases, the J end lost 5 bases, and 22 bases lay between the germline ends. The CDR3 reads CASSPPVWDGGYQPQHF. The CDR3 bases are TGTGCCAGCAGCCCCCCCGTTTGGGACGGGGGGTATCAGCCCCAGCATTTT. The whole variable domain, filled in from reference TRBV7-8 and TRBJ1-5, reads GAGVSQSPRYKVAKRGQDVALRCDPISGHVSLFWYQQALGQGPEFLTYFQNEAQLDKSGLPSDRFFAERPEGSVSTLKIQRTQQEDSAVYLCASSPPVWDGGYQPQHFGDGTRLSIL.

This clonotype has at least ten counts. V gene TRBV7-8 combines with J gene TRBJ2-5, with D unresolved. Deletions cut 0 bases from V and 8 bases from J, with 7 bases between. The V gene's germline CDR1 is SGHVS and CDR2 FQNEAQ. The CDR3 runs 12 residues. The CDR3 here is CASSLALGTQYF. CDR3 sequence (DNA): TGTGCCAGCAGCTTAGCGCTAGGTACCCAGTACTTC. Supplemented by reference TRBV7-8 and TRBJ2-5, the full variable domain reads GAGVSQSPRYKVAKRGQDVALRCDPISGHVSLFWYQQALGQGPEFLTYFQNEAQLDKSGLPSDRFFAERPEGSVSTLKIQRTQQEDSAVYLCASSLALGTQYFGPGTRLLVL.

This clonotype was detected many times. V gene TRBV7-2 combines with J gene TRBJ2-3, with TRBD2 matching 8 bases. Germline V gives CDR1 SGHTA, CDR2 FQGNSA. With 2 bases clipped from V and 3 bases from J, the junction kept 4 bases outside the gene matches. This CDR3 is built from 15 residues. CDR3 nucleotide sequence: TGTGCCAGCAGCTTAATAGCGGGATCAACAGATACGCAGTATTTT. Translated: CASSLIAGSTDTQYF.

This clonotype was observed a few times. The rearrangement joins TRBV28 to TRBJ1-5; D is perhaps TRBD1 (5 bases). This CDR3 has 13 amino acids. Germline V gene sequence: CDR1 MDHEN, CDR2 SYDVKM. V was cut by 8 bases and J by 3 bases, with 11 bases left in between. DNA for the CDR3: TGTGCCAGCGCGCAGGGTAACAATCAGCCCCAGCATTTT. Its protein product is CASAQGNNQPQHF.

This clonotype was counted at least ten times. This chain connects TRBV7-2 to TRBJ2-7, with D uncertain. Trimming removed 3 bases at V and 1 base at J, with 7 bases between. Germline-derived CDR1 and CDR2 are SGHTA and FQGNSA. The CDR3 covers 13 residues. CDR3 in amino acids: CASSFGQSYEQYF. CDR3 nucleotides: TGTGCCAGCAGCTTCGGCCAATCCTACGAGCAGTACTTC.

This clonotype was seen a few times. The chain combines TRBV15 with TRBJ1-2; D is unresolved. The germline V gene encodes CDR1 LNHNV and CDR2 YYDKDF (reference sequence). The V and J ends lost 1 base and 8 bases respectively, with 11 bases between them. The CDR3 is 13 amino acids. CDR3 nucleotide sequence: TGTGCCACCAGCAGAGCGGCCGGGGAAGGCTACACCTTC. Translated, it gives CATSRAAGEGYTF.

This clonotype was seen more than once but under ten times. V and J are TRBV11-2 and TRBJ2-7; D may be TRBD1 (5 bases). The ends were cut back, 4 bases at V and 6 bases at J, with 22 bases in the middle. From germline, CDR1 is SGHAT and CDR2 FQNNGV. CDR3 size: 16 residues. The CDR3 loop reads CASSSKDKNKASEQYF. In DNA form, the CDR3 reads TGTGCCAGCAGCTCGAAGGACAAAAATAAAGCCTCCGAGCAGTACTTC.

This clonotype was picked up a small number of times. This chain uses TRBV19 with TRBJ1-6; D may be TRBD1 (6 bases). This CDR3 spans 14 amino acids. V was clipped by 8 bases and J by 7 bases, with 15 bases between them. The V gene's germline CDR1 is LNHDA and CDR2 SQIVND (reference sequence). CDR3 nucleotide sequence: TGTGCCAGTTCACGACAGGCGGAGAATTCACCCCTCCACTTT. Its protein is CASSRQAENSPLHF.

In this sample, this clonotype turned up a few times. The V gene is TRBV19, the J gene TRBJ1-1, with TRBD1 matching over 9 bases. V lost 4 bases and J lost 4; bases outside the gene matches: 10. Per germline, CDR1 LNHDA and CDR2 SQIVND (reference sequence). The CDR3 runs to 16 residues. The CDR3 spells CASSRDREVESTEAFF. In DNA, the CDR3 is TGTGCCAGTAGTAGGGACAGGGAAGTTGAGAGCACTGAAGCTTTCTTT.

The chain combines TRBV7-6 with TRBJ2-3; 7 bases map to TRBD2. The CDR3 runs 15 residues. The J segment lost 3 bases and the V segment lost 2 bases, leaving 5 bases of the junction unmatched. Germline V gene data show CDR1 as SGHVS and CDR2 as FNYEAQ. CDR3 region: CASSLLAVITDTQYF. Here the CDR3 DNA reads TGTGCCAGCAGCTTACTAGCGGTTATTACAGATACGCAGTATTTT.

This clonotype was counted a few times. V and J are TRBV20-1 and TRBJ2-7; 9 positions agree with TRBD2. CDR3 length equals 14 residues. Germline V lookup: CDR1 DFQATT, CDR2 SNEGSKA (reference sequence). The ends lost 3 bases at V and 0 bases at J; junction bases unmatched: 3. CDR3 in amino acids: CSARGLAVSYEQYF. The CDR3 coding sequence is TGCAGTGCTAGGGGACTAGCCGTCTCCTACGAGCAGTACTTC.

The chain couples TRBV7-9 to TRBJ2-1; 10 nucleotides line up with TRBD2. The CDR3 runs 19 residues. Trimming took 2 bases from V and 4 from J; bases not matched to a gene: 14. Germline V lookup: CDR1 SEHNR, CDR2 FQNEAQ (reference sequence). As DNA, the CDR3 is TGTGCCAGCAGCTTACGGGGGACACAGCGGGGGGGCGCTTACAATGAGCAGTTCTTC. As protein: CASSLRGTQRGGAYNEQFF. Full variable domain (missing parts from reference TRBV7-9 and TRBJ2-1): DTGVSQNPRHKITKRGQNVTFRCDPISEHNRLYWYRQTLGQGPEFLTYFQNEAQLEKSRLLSDRFSAERPKGSFSTLEIQRTEQGDSAMYLCASSLRGTQRGGAYNEQFFGPGTRLTVL.

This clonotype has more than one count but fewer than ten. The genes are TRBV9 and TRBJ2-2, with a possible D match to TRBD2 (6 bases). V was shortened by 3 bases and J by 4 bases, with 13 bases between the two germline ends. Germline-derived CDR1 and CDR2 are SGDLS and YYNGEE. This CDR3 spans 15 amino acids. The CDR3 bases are TGTGCCAGCAGCGGGGGACTCAAGAGCACCGGGGAGCTGTTTTTT. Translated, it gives CASSGGLKSTGELFF.